The sequence of this TCR beta chain was determined in a study of PD-1 blockade in mismatch repair-deficient tumors. Across the whole study: Patients had about 13 mismatch repair-deficient cancer types and were previously treated and progressing. Findings of the study overall: Tumor-resident clones, often undetectable pretreatment in blood, expanded then contracted after pembrolizumab.

The table came from immunoSEQ multiplex PCR; TCRdb's copy has only in-frame clones and leaves some out. The sample yields roughly 84,000 clones, over 70% seen once. All patients were mismatch repair deficient, assessed by either PCR or immunohistochemistry. TCR sequencing covered a few patients who responded to pembrolizumab. Worth noting for this clone: Its cognate antigen is unknown.

The TCR sequence derives from an adult with mismatch repair-deficient cancer. This specimen was peripheral blood, taken 12 weeks after starting pembrolizumab.

CDR3 nucleotide sequence: TGCGCCAGCAGCTTGGCCAGCTTCTATGGCTACACCTTC. This gives the protein CASSLASFYGYTF. The chain couples TRBV5-1 to TRBJ1-2, with D unresolved. V was trimmed by 0 bases and J by 4 bases, leaving 7 bases between them. Germline loops: CDR1 SGHRS, CDR2 YFSETQ. This CDR3 has 13 amino acids.